These 24 T cell receptor beta chains came from one sample sequenced in a study of glioma-infiltrating T cells. TCR alpha and beta CDR3 regions were amplified from RNA using iRepertoire nested multiplex PCR. Each CDR3 protein is one row after TCRdb ran MiXCR on the multiplex PCR reads. The sample lists 100,000 to 150,000 distinct CDR3 sequences, under 25% occurring once. The specimen sequenced was glioma tissue, nonneoplastic brain tissue, or PBMCs (not recorded which). Receptors were obtained from a human donor with low-grade glioma or glioblastoma, undergoing nonglioma brain surgery, or in good health (not recorded which).

This clonotype was found a few times. The chain recombines TRBV20-1 with TRBJ2-6; D is undetermined. The CDR3 sequence is 14 residues long. CDR1 is DFQATT and CDR2 is SNEGSKA in the germline V gene (reference sequence). The V end lost 3 bases, the J end lost 0 bases, and 6 bases lay between the germline ends. The DNA of the CDR3 is TGCAGTGCTAGTGTGGGCTCTGGGGCCAACGTCCTGACTTTC. Protein sequence: CSASVGSGANVLTF.

Worth noting for this clonotype: The limits of the CDR3 on the DNA are not certain, so only TCRdb's listed CDR3 is given. This chain connects TRBV20-1 to TRBJ1-4; no check of the table's D call, TRBD1, against the DNA was made. Germline-derived CDR1 and CDR2 are DFQATT and SNEGSKA (reference sequence). Ends included, the CDR3 has 15 residues. CDR3 sequence reads: CSARFFGTGNEKLFF.

This clonotype has a handful of counts. The chain has TRBV19 and TRBJ2-1; 10 bases align to TRBD2. The trim removed 3 bases at V and 5 bases at J, leaving 1 base unmatched. This CDR3 spans 14 amino acids. CDR1 is LNHDA and CDR2 is SQIVND in the germline V gene (reference sequence). The DNA for the CDR3 is TGTGCCAGTAGTATTACTAGCGGGGACAATGAGCAGTTCTTC. Translating it yields CASSITSGDNEQFF. Full variable domain (outside the CDR3, taken from reference TRBV19 and TRBJ2-1): DGGITQSPKYLFRKEGQNVTLSCEQNLNHDAMYWYRQDPGQGLRLIYYSQIVNDFQKGDIAEGYSVSREKKESFPLTVTSAQKNPTAFYLCASSITSGDNEQFFGPGTRLTVL.

By share, this clonotype counts as medium-sized. V and J are TRBV27 and TRBJ1-5; perhaps TRBD1 as D (5 bases). Trimming removed 7 bases at V and 5 bases at J, with 21 bases between. This CDR3 is built from 16 residues. CDR1 is MNHEY, CDR2 SMNVEV, per germline (reference sequence). The CDR3 sequence: CASTPLGQGRDQPQHF. The CDR3 DNA reads as TGTGCCAGCACCCCCCTCGGGCAGGGTAGAGATCAGCCCCAGCATTTT.

V and J are TRBV10-2 and TRBJ2-3; D gene ambiguous. The length of the CDR3 is 14 residues. The germline gives CDR1 WSHSY, CDR2 SAAADI. Trimming shortened V by 0 bases and J by 5 bases, and 9 bases separated the two germline ends. The CDR3 DNA reads as TGCGCCAGCAGTGAGTCGACGGGCGTAGATACGCAGTATTTT. This sequence encodes CASSESTGVDTQYF.

J is TRBJ1-1 and V is TRBV24-1; D remains unclear. Germline V gene sequence: CDR1 KGHDR, CDR2 SFDVKD. V was cut by 4 bases and J by 6 bases, with 14 bases left in between. This CDR3 has 14 residues. The CDR3 DNA follows: TGTGCCACCAGTGACCCCGAGGAGGGCCCTGAAGCTTTCTTT. Amino acid sequence: CATSDPEEGPEAFF.

This clonotype has only a few counts. CDR3 protein: CASSQGTGTSGTNEQFF. The CDR3 DNA sequence: TGTGCCAGCAGCCAGGGGACCGGGACTAGCGGTACAAATGAGCAGTTCTTC. The V call is TRBV4-2, the J call TRBJ2-1; 11 bases fit TRBD2. In germline, CDR1 is LGHNA, CDR2 YNFKEQ. CDR3 size: 17 residues. The V segment lost 3 bases and the J segment 7 bases; nucleotides outside the gene matches: 11.

This clonotype was counted ten times or more. The chain has TRBV25-1 and TRBJ2-1; the match to TRBD2 covers 9 bases. Germline loops: CDR1 MGHDK, CDR2 SYGVNS. J was trimmed by 7 bases and V by 3 bases; bases with no gene match: 4. This CDR3 comprises 14 residues. The CDR3 DNA reads as TGTGCCAGCAGTGAGATAGGACTAGCGAATGAGCAGTTCTTC. Translation gives CASSEIGLANEQFF.

This clonotype was seen many times. The chain couples TRBV4-1 to TRBJ1-1, with a tentative D call TRBD1 (5 bases). In germline, CDR1 is MGHRA, CDR2 YSYEKL. Deletions cut 1 base from V and 8 bases from J, with 14 bases between. This CDR3 region has 14 residues. The CDR3 DNA reads TGCGCCAGCAGCCAAGCCTCCACGACAGCGGAAGCTTTCTTT. Protein: CASSQASTTAEAFF.

This clonotype showed up many times. This chain links TRBV27 with TRBJ2-5, with D uncertain. V lost 5 bases to trimming and J lost 0 bases, with 10 bases between them. The length of the CDR3 is 14 residues. In germline, CDR1 is MNHEY, CDR2 SMNVEV (reference sequence). This chain's CDR3 is CASSSLQYQETQYF. As DNA, the CDR3 is TGTGCCAGCAGTAGCCTGCAGTACCAAGAGACCCAGTACTTC.

V and J are TRBV29-1 and TRBJ2-5; D tentatively fits TRBD1 or TRBD2 (7 bases each). V was trimmed by 2 bases and J by 2 bases, leaving 15 bases between them. The CDR3 consists of 15 residues. Germline V lookup: CDR1 SQVTM, CDR2 ANQGSEA. The CDR3 coding sequence is TGCAGCGTTGAATGGCAGGGGGGAGGGCAAGAGACCCAGTACTTC. It specifies CSVEWQGGGQETQYF.

V gene TRBV20-1 combines with J gene TRBJ2-3; D assignment may be TRBD1 or TRBD2 (5 bases each). Germline loops: CDR1 DFQATT, CDR2 SNEGSKA (reference sequence). V dropped 0 bases and J dropped 14 bases, with 12 bases sitting between them. The length of the CDR3 is 11 residues. DNA of the CDR3: TGCAGTGCTAGAGATTTGGGGGTGTGGTATTTT. It specifies CSARDLGVWYF.

The rearrangement joins TRBV30 to TRBJ1-5; D gene ambiguous. This CDR3 region has 13 residues. Looked up from germline, CDR1 is GTSNPN and CDR2 is SVGIG (reference sequence). V lost 4 bases to trimming and J lost 0 bases, with 7 bases between them. CDR3 in DNA: TGTGCCTGGAACACCAATAGCAATCAGCCCCAGCATTTT. Its protein product is CAWNTNSNQPQHF.

This clonotype was picked up a small number of times. The chain combines TRBV12-3 or TRBV12-4 with TRBJ1-5; D perhaps matches TRBD1 (6 bases). The CDR3 length is 13 residues. V was pared by 6 bases and J by 7 bases, with 13 bases between. Here the CDR3 reads CASSITGNQPQHF. CDR3 DNA sequence: TGTGCCAGCAGCATCACAGGGAACCAGCCCCAGCATTTT.

This clonotype showed up many times. The chain employs TRBV28 and TRBJ2-5, with D unresolved. V was pared by 5 bases and J by 9 bases, with 10 bases between. The CDR3 spans 11 residues. Germline lookup yields CDR1 MDHEN and CDR2 SYDVKM. The CDR3 sequence: CASSEDRAQYF. The DNA for the CDR3 is TGTGCCAGCAGTGAGGACCGAGCCCAGTACTTC.

On this clonotype itself: A read error may explain this, as a much larger clone is one base away. The chain recombines TRBV27 with TRBJ2-3; no definite D call. Between the trimmed V and J ends, which lost 1 base and 6 bases, there was a span of 14 bases. Looked up from germline, CDR1 is MNHEY and CDR2 is SMNVEV (reference sequence). CDR3 length: 15 amino acids. CDR3 sequence: CASSLFGQMMDTQYF. The CDR3 bases are TGTGCCAGCAGTTTATTCGGGCAAATGATGGATACGCAGTATTTT.

The rearrangement links TRBV7-2 to TRBJ2-1; 14 bases are a match to TRBD2. Germline trimming cut 4 bases from V and 9 bases from J; bases unmatched to any gene: 8. The germline V gene encodes CDR1 SGHTA and CDR2 FQGNSA. There are 16 residues in the CDR3. The CDR3 region is CASSSAGTSGGGEQFF. The CDR3 DNA reads TGTGCCAGCAGCTCCGCCGGGACTAGCGGGGGCGGTGAGCAGTTCTTC.

This clonotype was picked up a small number of times. This chain links TRBV7-8 with TRBJ1-2; the D is unclear. CDR1 SGHVS and CDR2 FQNEAQ come from the germline V gene. CDR3 size: 13 residues. Trimming took 5 bases from V and 4 from J, leaving 11 bases between them. The CDR3 is CASSPELSYGYTF. In DNA form, the CDR3 reads TGTGCCAGCAGCCCCGAGCTCAGCTATGGCTACACCTTC. The variable domain in full, with the rest retrieved from reference TRBV7-8 and TRBJ1-2, is GAGVSQSPRYKVAKRGQDVALRCDPISGHVSLFWYQQALGQGPEFLTYFQNEAQLDKSGLPSDRFFAERPEGSVSTLKIQRTQQEDSAVYLCASSPELSYGYTFGSGTRLTVV.

This clonotype was seen a few times. V and J are TRBV12-3 or TRBV12-4 and TRBJ2-5; 14 bases line up with TRBD2. V lost 9 bases, J lost 5 bases, and 11 bases stayed unmatched. The CDR3 sequence is 16 residues long. DNA for the CDR3: TGTGCCAGTACACCTGGGACTAGCGGGGGTGGTGAGACCCAGTACTTC. The encoded protein is CASTPGTSGGGETQYF.

The table lists this clonotype with many counts. This chain uses TRBV6-1 with TRBJ1-1, with unresolved D. With 2 bases removed from V and 1 base from J, the gap between germline ends came to 8 bases. Germline lookup yields CDR1 MNHNS and CDR2 SASEGT. This CDR3 is built from 14 residues. The CDR3 loop is CASSEYRTNTEAFF. For the CDR3, the DNA is TGTGCCAGCAGTGAATACCGGACGAACACTGAAGCTTTCTTT.

About this clonotype: One end of the junction is discordant with germline, which a read error may explain. This chain links TRBV4-3 with TRBJ2-5; no definite D call. The CDR3 spans 12 residues. Germline V gene data show CDR1 as LGHNA and CDR2 as YSLEER. The CDR3 region has the DNA TGCTCCAGCAGCCAAGATAAGGAGACCCAGTACTTC. Translation: CSSSQDKETQYF.

This clonotype was recorded a few times. This chain connects TRBV28 to TRBJ2-1; D remains ambiguous. V was trimmed by 6 bases and J by 4 bases, leaving 10 bases between them. The CDR3 runs to 13 residues. Germline values: CDR1 MDHEN, CDR2 SYDVKM. CDR3 protein: CASSPDTYNEQFF. CDR3 coding DNA: TGTGCCAGCAGCCCAGACACGTACAATGAGCAGTTCTTC. Based on the CDR3 plus reference TRBV28 and TRBJ2-1, the full variable domain is DVKVTQSSRYLVKRTGEKVFLECVQDMDHENMFWYRQDPGLGLRLIYFSYDVKMKEKGDIPEGYSVSREKKERFSLILESASTNQTSMYLCASSPDTYNEQFFGPGTRLTVL.

The rearrangement links TRBV4-1 to TRBJ1-1, with TRBD1 matching over 8 bases. Germline CDR1 is MGHRA and CDR2 is YSYEKL. This CDR3 has 14 amino acids. V shed 1 base, J shed 6 bases, and the junction held 4 bases outside the gene matches. CDR3 DNA sequence: TGCGCCAGCAGCCAAGCACAGGGGGTACCTGAAGCTTTCTTT. This gives the protein CASSQAQGVPEAFF.

The chain carries TRBV29-1 and TRBJ1-1; no firm D call. This CDR3 is built from 12 residues. Trimming took 7 bases from V and 3 from J, leaving 12 bases between them. Per the germline V gene, CDR1 is SQVTM and CDR2 is ANQGSEA. CDR3 loop: CSAWSYDTEAFF. The CDR3 coding sequence is TGCAGCGCCTGGAGCTACGACACTGAAGCTTTCTTT.